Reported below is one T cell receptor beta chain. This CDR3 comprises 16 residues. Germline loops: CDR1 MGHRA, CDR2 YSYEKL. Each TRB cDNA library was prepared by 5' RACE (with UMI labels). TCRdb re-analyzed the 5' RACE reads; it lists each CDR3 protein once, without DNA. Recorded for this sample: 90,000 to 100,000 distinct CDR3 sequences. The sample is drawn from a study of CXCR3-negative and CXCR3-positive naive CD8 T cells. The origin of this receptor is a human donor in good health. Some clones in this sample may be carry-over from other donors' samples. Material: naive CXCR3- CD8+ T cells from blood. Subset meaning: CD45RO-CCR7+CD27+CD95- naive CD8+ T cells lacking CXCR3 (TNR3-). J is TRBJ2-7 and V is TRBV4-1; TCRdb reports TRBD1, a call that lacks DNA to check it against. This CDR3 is CASSPSPGQGWYEQYF.